These T cell receptor beta chains were read from a single sample in a study of blood T cell repertoires in COVID-19. Libraries were prepared by immunoSEQ multiplex PCR; TCRdb keeps only in-frame clonotypes and omits some of them. The sample has 150,000 to 200,000 clones; roughly 89% are singletons. What was sequenced was peripheral blood. These TCRs come from a human donor in a cohort sampled during active COVID-19. CDR3s include the opening cysteine and the closing phenylalanine or tryptophan. D genes are given only for firm matches.

>TRBV6-1|TRBD1
CASREGAGQGFRADTQYF
>TRBV9|TRBD1
CASSVGTGPEQYF
>TRBV19|TRBD1
CASKGARGMNTEAFF
>TRBV15|-
CATSPRQLNQPQHF
>TRBV7-2|TRBD1
CASSLAQGAIMNTEAFF
>TRBV7-9|-
CASSPDKSYTF
>TRBV4-1|TRBD2
CASSQVPLPWREASEQFF
>TRBV27|TRBD2
CASRVTTSGDNEQFF
>TRBV15|TRBD1
CATSASDRPREQYF
>TRBV29-1|-
CSVGGGSLLYGYTF
>TRBV7-9|TRBD1
CASSRASPGTGLRLETQYF
>TRBV6-2/TRBV6-3|-
CASSYSWRAASYEQYF
>TRBV27|-
CASRAASSYEQYF
>TRBV4-1|-
CASSQGSILQVATNEKLFF
>TRBV18|TRBD2
CASSRADGLAYEQYF
>TRBV10-3|TRBD2
CAIRRGLAGGDTQYF
>TRBV6-1|-
CASSETVYEQYF
>TRBV5-4|TRBD1
CASSEDRVRTEAFF
>TRBV4-1|TRBD1
CASSQYGQGTQETQYF
>TRBV5-1|-
CASSFLEGPYEQYF
>TRBV5-1|TRBD2
CASSATGLGGETQYF
>TRBV5-4|TRBD2
CASSLRASGNLYEQYF
>TRBV2|TRBD1
CASMDRGFYQPQHF
>TRBV5-1|-
CASSAGGRDEQYF
>TRBV6-5|TRBD2
CASSYQLAGGPGEQYF
>TRBV7-8|TRBD2
CASRILAENTDTQYF
>TRBV2|TRBD1
CASSVRFGDRDEKLFF
>TRBV27|-
CASSSSDLNTEAFF
>TRBV27|-
CASSFRVNQPQHF
>TRBV27|-
CASSLSYQGRGSRDYGYTF
>TRBV28|TRBD2
CASSRTSGSVEQFF
>TRBV11-3|TRBD2
CASSPGLAGRETQYF
>TRBV6-5|TRBD2
CASSYTAGGGTGELFF
>TRBV12-3/TRBV12-4|-
CASSRGPYEQYF
>TRBV28|TRBD1
CASGNRGQGAGANVLTF
>TRBV5-1|-
CASRQGTTNEKLFF
>TRBV5-4|-
CASTPRQGSNTEAFF
>TRBV5-8|-
CASSLEGPRAYEQYF
>TRBV9|TRBD2
CASSETSGSSYEQYF
>TRBV24-1|-
CATSDGRVGEQYF
>TRBV10-3|TRBD1
CAIGSGTGIYEQYF
>TRBV19|TRBD1
CASSMGQKDGYTF
>TRBV6-5|TRBD1
CASKVGTGALEQYF
>TRBV11-3|-
CASRRSHHADTQYF
>TRBV28|-
CASSLEGGPGRSYEQYF
>TRBV5-5|TRBD2
CASSQGASGRLSYEQYF
>TRBV5-4|TRBD2
CASSSAPRLAVTHF
>TRBV9|TRBD2
CASSVGLAGGPYEQYF
>TRBV9|TRBD1
CASSVYDREETQYF
>TRBV29-1|TRBD1
CSVAPTGGSDEQYF
>TRBV5-4|TRBD2
CASSRRLAGGSSYNEQFF
>TRBV18|-
CASSPGLGTDTQYF
>TRBV28|-
CASSYSGGGFNQPQHF
>TRBV28|TRBD1
CASSSGQGGGEKLFF